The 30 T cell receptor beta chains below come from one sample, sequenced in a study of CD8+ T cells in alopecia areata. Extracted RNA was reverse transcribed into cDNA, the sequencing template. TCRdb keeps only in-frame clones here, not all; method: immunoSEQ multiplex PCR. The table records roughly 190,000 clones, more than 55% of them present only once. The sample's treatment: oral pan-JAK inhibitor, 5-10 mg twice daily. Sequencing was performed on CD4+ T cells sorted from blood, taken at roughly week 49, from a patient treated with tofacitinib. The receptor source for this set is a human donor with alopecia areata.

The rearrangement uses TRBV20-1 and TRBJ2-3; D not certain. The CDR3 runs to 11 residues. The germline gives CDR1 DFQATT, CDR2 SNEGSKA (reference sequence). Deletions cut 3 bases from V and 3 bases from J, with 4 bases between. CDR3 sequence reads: CSASGTDTQYF. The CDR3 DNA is TGCAGTGCTAGTGGGACAGATACGCAGTATTTT.

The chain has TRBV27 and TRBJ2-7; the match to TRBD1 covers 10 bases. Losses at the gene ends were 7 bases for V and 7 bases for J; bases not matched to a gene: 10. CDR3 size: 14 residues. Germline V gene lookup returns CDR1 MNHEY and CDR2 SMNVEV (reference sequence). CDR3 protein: CASKMGQGMGEQYF. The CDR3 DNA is TGTGCCAGCAAAATGGGACAGGGGATGGGGGAGCAGTACTTC.

The CDR3 region is CASKPMSGTGELFF. The CDR3 DNA sequence: TGTGCCAGTAAGCCGATGAGCGGCACCGGGGAGCTGTTTTTT. The chain has TRBV19 and TRBJ2-2; D is perhaps TRBD2 (5 bases). Trimming pared 7 bases from V and 4 bases from J, leaving 13 bases between. Germline V gene data show CDR1 as LNHDA and CDR2 as SQIVND (reference sequence). The CDR3 extends over 14 amino acids.

The CDR3 DNA sequence: TGTGCCAGCAGCGAGACAGGATCCTATGGCTACACCTTC. Translation: CASSETGSYGYTF. The J gene is TRBJ1-2, the V gene TRBV5-6; a possible D gene is TRBD1 (6 bases). Germline CDR1 SGHDT, CDR2 YYEEEE. CDR3 length equals 13 residues. V was shortened by 4 bases and J by 4 bases, with 11 bases between the two germline ends.

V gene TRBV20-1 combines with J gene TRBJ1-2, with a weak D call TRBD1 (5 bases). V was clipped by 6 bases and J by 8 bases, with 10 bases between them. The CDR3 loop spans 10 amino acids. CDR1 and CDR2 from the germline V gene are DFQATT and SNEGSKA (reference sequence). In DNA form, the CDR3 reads TGCAGTGCCCGAGAGGGGGGCTACACCTTC. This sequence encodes CSAREGGYTF.

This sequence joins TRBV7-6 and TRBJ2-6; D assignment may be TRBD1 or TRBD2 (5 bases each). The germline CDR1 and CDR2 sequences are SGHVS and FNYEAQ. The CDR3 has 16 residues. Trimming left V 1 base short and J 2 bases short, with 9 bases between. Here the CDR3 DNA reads TGTGCCAGCAGCTTAGATGGGGGACCTGGGGCCAACGTCCTGACTTTC. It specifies CASSLDGGPGANVLTF.

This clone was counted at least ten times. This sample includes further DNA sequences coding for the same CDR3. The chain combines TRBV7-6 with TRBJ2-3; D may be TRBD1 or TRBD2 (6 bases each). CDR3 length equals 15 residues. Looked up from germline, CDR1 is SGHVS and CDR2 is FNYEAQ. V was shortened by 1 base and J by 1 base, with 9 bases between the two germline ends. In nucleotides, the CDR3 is TGTGCCAGCAGCTTAGTGGGGGGCGGCACAGATACGCAGTATTTT. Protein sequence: CASSLVGGGTDTQYF. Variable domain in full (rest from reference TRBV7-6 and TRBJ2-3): GAGVSQSPRYKVTKRGQDVALRCDPISGHVSLYWYRQALGQGPEFLTYFNYEAQQDKSGLPNDRFSAERPEGSISTLTIQRTEQRDSAMYRCASSLVGGGTDTQYFGPGTRLTVL.

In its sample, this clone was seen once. This chain's CDR3 is CASSLVGSGPTDTQYF. CDR3 sequence (DNA): TGTGCCAGCAGCTTAGTAGGGTCTGGCCCCACAGATACGCAGTATTTT. The J gene is TRBJ2-3, the V gene TRBV7-2; D is uncertain. V lost 1 base and J lost 2, with 13 bases in between. This CDR3 has 16 amino acids. Germline values: CDR1 SGHTA, CDR2 FQGNSA.

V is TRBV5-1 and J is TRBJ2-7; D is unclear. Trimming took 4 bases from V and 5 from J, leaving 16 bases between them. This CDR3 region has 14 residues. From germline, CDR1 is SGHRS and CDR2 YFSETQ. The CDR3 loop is CASSPDQVFNEQYF. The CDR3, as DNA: TGCGCCAGCAGCCCGGACCAGGTCTTCAACGAGCAGTACTTC.

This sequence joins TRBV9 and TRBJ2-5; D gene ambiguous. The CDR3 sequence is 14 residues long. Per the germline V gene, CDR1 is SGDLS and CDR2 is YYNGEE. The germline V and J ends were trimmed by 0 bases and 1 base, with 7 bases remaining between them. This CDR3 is CASSVEPFQETQYF. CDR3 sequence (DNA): TGTGCCAGCAGCGTAGAGCCCTTCCAAGAGACCCAGTACTTC.

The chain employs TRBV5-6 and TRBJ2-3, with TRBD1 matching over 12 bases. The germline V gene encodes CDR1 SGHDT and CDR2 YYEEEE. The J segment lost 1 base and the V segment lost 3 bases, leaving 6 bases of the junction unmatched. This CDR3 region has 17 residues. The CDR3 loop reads CASSWGQGATRTDTQYF. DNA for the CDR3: TGTGCCAGCAGCTGGGGACAGGGGGCGACGCGCACAGATACGCAGTATTTT.

In DNA form, the CDR3 reads TGTGCCAGCAGAACAGGGGGCGGGATGAACACTGAAGCTTTCTTT. Its protein is CASRTGGGMNTEAFF. This chain joins TRBV2 and TRBJ1-1; 9 bases map to TRBD1. V lost 6 bases, J lost 0 bases, and 5 bases stayed unmatched. The CDR3 contains 15 residues. Germline values: CDR1 SNHLY, CDR2 FYNNEI.

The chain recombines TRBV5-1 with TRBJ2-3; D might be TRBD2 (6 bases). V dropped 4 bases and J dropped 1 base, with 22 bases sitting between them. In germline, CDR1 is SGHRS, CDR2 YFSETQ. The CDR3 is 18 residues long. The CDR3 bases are TGCGCCAGCAGCCGCCTACCGGGTACCGGGGGAGGCACAGATACGCAGTATTTT. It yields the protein CASSRLPGTGGGTDTQYF.

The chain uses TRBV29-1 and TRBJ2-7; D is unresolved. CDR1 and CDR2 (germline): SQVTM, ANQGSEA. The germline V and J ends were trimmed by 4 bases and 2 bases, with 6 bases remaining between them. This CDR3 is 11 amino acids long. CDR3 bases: TGCAGCGTTGGTGAAGCCTACGAGCAGTACTTC. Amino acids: CSVGEAYEQYF.

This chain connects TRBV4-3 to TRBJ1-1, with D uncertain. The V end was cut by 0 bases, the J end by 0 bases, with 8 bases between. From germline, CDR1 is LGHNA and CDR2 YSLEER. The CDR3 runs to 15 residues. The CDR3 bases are TGCGCCAGCAGCCAAGATAAGTTCGTGAACACTGAAGCTTTCTTT. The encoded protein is CASSQDKFVNTEAFF.

The CDR3 reads CASSRDRGINQPQHF. The CDR3, as DNA: TGTGCCAGCAGTCGTGACAGGGGTATCAATCAGCCCCAGCATTTT. V and J are TRBV28 and TRBJ1-5, with 8 positions matching TRBD1. Germline V gene sequence: CDR1 MDHEN, CDR2 SYDVKM. CDR3 length: 15 amino acids. Trimming cost V 5 bases and J 3 bases; bases outside gene matches: 6. The whole variable domain, filled in from reference TRBV28 and TRBJ1-5, reads DVKVTQSSRYLVKRTGEKVFLECVQDMDHENMFWYRQDPGLGLRLIYFSYDVKMKEKGDIPEGYSVSREKKERFSLILESASTNQTSMYLCASSRDRGINQPQHFGDGTRLSIL.

CDR3: CSVGPKTGEGGYTF. CDR3 DNA: TGCAGCGTTGGCCCTAAGACAGGGGAAGGTGGCTACACCTTC. V gene TRBV29-1 combines with J gene TRBJ1-2; 8 bases are shared with TRBD1. The CDR3 length is 14 residues. The V gene end was trimmed by 4 bases and the J gene end by 7 bases; junction bases not matched to a gene: 11. Germline V gene data show CDR1 as SQVTM and CDR2 as ANQGSEA.

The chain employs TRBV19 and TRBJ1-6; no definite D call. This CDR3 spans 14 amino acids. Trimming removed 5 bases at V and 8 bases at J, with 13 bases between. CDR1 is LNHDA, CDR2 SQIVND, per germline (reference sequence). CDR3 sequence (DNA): TGTGCCAGTAGTCTCAGTGTCGTGGATTCACCCCTCCACTTT. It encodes CASSLSVVDSPLHF.

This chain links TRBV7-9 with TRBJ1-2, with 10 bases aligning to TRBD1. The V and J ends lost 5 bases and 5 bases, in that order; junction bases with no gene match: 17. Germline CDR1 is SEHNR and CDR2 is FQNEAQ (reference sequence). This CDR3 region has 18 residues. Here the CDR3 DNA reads TGTGCCAGCAGCCCGGCCGGGGACAGGGGCCCCGCGGGGTATGGCTACACCTTC. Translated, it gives CASSPAGDRGPAGYGYTF.

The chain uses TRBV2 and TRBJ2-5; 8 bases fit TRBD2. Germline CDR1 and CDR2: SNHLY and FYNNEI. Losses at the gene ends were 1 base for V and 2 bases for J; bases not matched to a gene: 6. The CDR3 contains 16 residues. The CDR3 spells CASSEGLAGRQETQYF. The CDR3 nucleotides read TGTGCCAGCAGTGAAGGATTAGCGGGACGGCAAGAGACCCAGTACTTC.

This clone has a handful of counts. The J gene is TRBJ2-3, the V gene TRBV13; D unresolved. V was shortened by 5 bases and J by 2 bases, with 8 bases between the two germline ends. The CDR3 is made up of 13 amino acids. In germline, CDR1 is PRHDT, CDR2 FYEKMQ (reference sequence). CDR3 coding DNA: TGTGCCAGCAGCATAGACGACACAGATACGCAGTATTTT. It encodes CASSIDDTDTQYF.

CDR3 sequence: CAWSVRGLHSPLHF. DNA for the CDR3: TGTGCCTGGAGTGTACGGGGACTTCATTCACCCCTCCACTTT. The chain uses TRBV30 and TRBJ1-6, with D maybe TRBD1 (5 bases). CDR3 length: 14 residues. Trimming removed 0 bases from V and 8 bases from J, with 11 bases in between. CDR1 and CDR2 from the germline V gene are GTSNPN and SVGIG (reference sequence).

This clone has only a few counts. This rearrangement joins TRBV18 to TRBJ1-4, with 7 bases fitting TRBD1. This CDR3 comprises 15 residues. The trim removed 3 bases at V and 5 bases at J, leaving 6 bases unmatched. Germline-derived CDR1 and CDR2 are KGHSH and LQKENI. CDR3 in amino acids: CASSPTTGTNEKLFF. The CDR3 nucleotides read TGTGCCAGCTCACCCACGACAGGGACGAATGAAAAACTGTTTTTT.

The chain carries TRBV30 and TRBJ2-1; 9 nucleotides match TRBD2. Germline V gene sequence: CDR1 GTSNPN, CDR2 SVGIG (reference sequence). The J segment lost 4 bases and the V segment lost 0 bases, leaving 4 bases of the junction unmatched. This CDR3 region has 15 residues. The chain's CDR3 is CAWSVSSGVYNEQFF. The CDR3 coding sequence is TGTGCCTGGAGTGTTTCTAGCGGGGTGTACAATGAGCAGTTCTTC.

Written as DNA, the CDR3 is TGCAGCGTTGTGGTTGTCGGCCGGTACGACGAGCAGTACTTC. Protein product: CSVVVVGRYDEQYF. This chain uses TRBV29-1 with TRBJ2-7; D is ambiguous. Germline V gives CDR1 SQVTM, CDR2 ANQGSEA. V lost 4 bases and J lost 5, with 18 bases in between. The CDR3 loop spans 14 amino acids.

The CDR3 region has the DNA TGCGCCAGCAGCCAAGATCCGGGGGGCGAGCAGTACTTC. This gives the protein CASSQDPGGEQYF. The V and J genes are TRBV4-3 and TRBJ2-7; TRBD2 aligns across 7 bases. The CDR3 is made up of 13 amino acids. After removal of 0 bases from V and 6 bases from J, the junction contained 2 bases not matched to a gene. Germline V gene lookup returns CDR1 LGHNA and CDR2 YSLEER.

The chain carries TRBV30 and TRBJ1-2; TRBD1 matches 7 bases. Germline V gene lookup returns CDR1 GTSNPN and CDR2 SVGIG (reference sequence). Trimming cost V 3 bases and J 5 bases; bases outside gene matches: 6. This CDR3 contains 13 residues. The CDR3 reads CAWSANRGYGYTF. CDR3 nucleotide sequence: TGTGCCTGGAGCGCTAACAGGGGATATGGCTACACCTTC.

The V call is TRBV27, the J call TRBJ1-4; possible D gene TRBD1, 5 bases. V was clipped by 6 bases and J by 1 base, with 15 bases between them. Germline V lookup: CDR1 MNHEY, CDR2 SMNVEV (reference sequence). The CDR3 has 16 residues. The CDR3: CASRSSRGITNEKLFF. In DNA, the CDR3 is TGTGCCAGCAGGTCCTCGAGGGGAATAACTAATGAAAAACTGTTTTTT. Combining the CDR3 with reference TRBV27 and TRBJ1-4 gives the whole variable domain EAQVTQNPRYLITVTGKKLTVTCSQNMNHEYMSWYRQDPGLGLRQIYYSMNVEVTDKGDVPEGYKVSRKEKRNFPLILESPSPNQTSLYFCASRSSRGITNEKLFFGSGTQLSVL.

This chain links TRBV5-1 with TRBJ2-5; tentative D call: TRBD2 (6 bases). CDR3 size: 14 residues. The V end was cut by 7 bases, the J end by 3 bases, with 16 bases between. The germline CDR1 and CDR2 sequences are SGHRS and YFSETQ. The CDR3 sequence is CASYIRETKETQYF. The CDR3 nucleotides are TGCGCCAGCTACATCCGGGAGACTAAAGAGACCCAGTACTTC.

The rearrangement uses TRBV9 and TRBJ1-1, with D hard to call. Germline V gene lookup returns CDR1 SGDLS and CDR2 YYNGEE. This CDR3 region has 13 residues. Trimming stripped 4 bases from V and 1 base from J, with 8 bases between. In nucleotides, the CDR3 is TGTGCCAGCAGCACGGACCCGAACACTGAAGCTTTCTTT. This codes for CASSTDPNTEAFF.